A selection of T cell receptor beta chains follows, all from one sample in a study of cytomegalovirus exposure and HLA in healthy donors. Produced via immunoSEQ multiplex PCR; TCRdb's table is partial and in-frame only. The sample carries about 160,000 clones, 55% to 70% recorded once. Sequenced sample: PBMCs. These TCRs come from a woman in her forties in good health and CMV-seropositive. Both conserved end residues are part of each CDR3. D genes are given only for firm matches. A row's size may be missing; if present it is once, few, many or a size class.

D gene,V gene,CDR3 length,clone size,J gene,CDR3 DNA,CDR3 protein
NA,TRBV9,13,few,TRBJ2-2,TGTGCCAGCAGCGCACAGGGCGCCGGGGAGCTGTTTTTT,CASSAQGAGELFF
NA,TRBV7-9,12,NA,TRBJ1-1,TGTGCCAGCAGCCGGGAGTCATGTGAAGCTTTCTTT,CASSRESCEAFF
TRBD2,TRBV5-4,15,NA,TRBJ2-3,TGTGCCAGCAGCTTGTTGCAGGGAGGGACGGATACGCAGTATTTT,CASSLLQGGTDTQYF
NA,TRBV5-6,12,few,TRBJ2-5,TGTGCCAGCAGTCCATCCCAAGAGACCCAGTACTTC,CASSPSQETQYF
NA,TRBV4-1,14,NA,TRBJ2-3,TGCGCCAGCAGCCAAGCGGGAGCGGCAGATACGCAGTATTTT,CASSQAGAADTQYF
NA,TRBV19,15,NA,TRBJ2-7,TGTGCCAGTAGTACCGACCAGTTTGAGGAGGACGAGCAGTACTTC,CASSTDQFEEDEQYF
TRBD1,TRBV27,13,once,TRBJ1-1,TGTGCCAGCGGGATACAGGGGGTTACTGAAGCTTTCTTT,CASGIQGVTEAFF
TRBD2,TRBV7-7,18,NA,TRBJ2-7,TGTGCTAGCAGCTATCGGACTAGCGGGAGTAGCAGCTCCTACGAGCAGTACTTC,CASSYRTSGSSSSYEQYF
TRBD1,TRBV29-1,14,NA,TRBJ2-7,TGCAGCGTTTACCGGGACAGGGGGCAGTACGAGCAGTACTTC,CSVYRDRGQYEQYF
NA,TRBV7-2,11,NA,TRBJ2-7,TGTGCCAGCAGCCTCGGTTTCGGGCAGTACTTC,CASSLGFGQYF
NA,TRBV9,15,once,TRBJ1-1,TGTGCCAGCAGCGGGAAACAGGGACTGAACACTGAAGCTTTCTTT,CASSGKQGLNTEAFF
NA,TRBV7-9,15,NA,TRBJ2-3,TGTGCCAGCAGCTTAGTTGGCGGAAACACAGATACGCAGTATTTT,CASSLVGGNTDTQYF
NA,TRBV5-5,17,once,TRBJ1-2,TGTGCCAGCAGCTTCTACAGCGGGACCACCCCTCACTATGGCTACACCTTC,CASSFYSGTTPHYGYTF
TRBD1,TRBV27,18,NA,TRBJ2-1,TGTGCCAGCCCTAGGAACAGGGGGAGCGGCTTCTCCTACAATGAGCAGTTCTTC,CASPRNRGSGFSYNEQFF
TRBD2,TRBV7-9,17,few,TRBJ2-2,TGTGCCAGCAGCTTTAGTTCGGGACTAGTTGTCACCGGGGAGCTGTTTTTT,CASSFSSGLVVTGELFF
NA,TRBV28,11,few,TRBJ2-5,TGTGCCAGCACCCAGGGGGAGACCCAGTACTTC,CASTQGETQYF
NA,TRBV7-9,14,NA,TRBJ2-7,TGTGCCAGCAGCACACAAACAAGCTCCTACGAGCAGTACTTC,CASSTQTSSYEQYF
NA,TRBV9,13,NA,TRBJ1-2,TGTGCCAGCAGCGTCGACAGTAACTATGGCTACACCTTC,CASSVDSNYGYTF
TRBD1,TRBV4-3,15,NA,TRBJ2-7,TGCGCCAGCAGCCAAGATCGGGACAGGGGGCGCGAGCAGTACTTC,CASSQDRDRGREQYF
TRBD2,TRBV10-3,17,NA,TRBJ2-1,TGTGCCATCAGGAACCCCTCCCTCCTAGCGGCCACAAATGAGCAGTTCTTC,CAIRNPSLLAATNEQFF
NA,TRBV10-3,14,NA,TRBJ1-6,TGTGCCATCAGTGATGCGGGGTATAATTCACCCCTCCACTTT,CAISDAGYNSPLHF